Listed below are T cell receptor beta chains from one sample, sequenced in a study of blood T cell repertoires in COVID-19. The protocol was immunoSEQ multiplex PCR, while the TCRdb copy is restricted to in-frame clones and leaves out a portion. Among about 160,000 clones listed, less than 85% were seen once. The sample consisted of PBMCs or T cells enriched from blood (not recorded which). These receptors were collected from a man between 60 and 75 years old who had recovered from COVID-19. CDR3s include the opening cysteine and the closing phenylalanine or tryptophan. D genes are given only for firm matches. A row's size may be missing; if present it is once, few, many or a size class.

CDR3aa: CASSLGTGRTEAFF
CDR3nt: TGTGCCAGCAGCCTCGGGACAGGGAGGACTGAAGCTTTCTTT
d_gene: TRBD1
j_gene: TRBJ1-1
v_gene: TRBV9
abundance: .

CDR3aa: CASSLAVDRGGGYTF
CDR3nt: TGCGCCAGCAGCTTGGCCGTGGACAGGGGTGGTGGCTACACCTTC
d_gene: TRBD1
j_gene: TRBJ1-2
v_gene: TRBV5-1
abundance: .

CDR3aa: CASSQDLAGTSGGWEQFF
CDR3nt: TGTGCCAGCAGCCAAGATCTCGCGGGGACTAGCGGGGGCTGGGAGCAGTTCTTC
d_gene: TRBD2
j_gene: TRBJ2-1
v_gene: TRBV4-2
abundance: .

CDR3aa: CASSQTTGSNTGELFF
CDR3nt: TGTGCCAGCAGTCAAACGACAGGGAGTAACACCGGGGAGCTGTTTTTT
d_gene: TRBD1
j_gene: TRBJ2-2
v_gene: TRBV28
abundance: .

CDR3aa: CASSRIRQGGRALHF
CDR3nt: TGTGCCAGCAGCCGTATCAGACAGGGTGGAAGGGCCCTCCACTTT
d_gene: TRBD1
j_gene: TRBJ1-6
v_gene: TRBV7-8
abundance: .

CDR3aa: CASSLEGIQRETQYF
CDR3nt: TGCGCCAGCAGCTTGGAGGGGATCCAGAGAGAGACCCAGTACTTC
d_gene: .
j_gene: TRBJ2-5
v_gene: TRBV5-1
abundance: .

CDR3aa: CATSRDPGTLAQPQHF
CDR3nt: TGTGCCACCAGCAGAGACCCCGGGACACTGGCTCAGCCCCAGCATTTT
d_gene: .
j_gene: TRBJ1-5
v_gene: TRBV15
abundance: .

CDR3aa: CATRFREGAFF
CDR3nt: TGTGCCACTCGATTTCGGGAAGGAGCTTTCTTT
d_gene: .
j_gene: TRBJ1-1
v_gene: TRBV6-5
abundance: .

CDR3aa: CASSRDRVNTGELFF
CDR3nt: TGCGCCAGCAGCAGGGACAGGGTGAACACCGGGGAGCTGTTTTTT
d_gene: TRBD1
j_gene: TRBJ2-2
v_gene: TRBV4-1
abundance: few

CDR3aa: CASSSPLAGGHNTGELFF
CDR3nt: TGTGCCAGCAGCTCCCCTCTAGCGGGGGGCCACAACACCGGGGAGCTGTTTTTT
d_gene: TRBD2
j_gene: TRBJ2-2
v_gene: TRBV7-2
abundance: once

CDR3aa: CTGGEDEKLFF
CDR3nt: TGCACCGGGGGGGAGGATGAAAAACTGTTTTTT
d_gene: .
j_gene: TRBJ1-4
v_gene: TRBV1
abundance: few

CDR3aa: CASSEARRSDTQYF
CDR3nt: TGTGCCAGCAGTGAAGCGCGGCGGTCAGATACGCAGTATTTT
d_gene: .
j_gene: TRBJ2-3
v_gene: TRBV6-1
abundance: .

CDR3aa: CASSIPGKNQPQHF
CDR3nt: TGTGCCAGTAGTATCCCAGGGAAGAATCAGCCCCAGCATTTT
d_gene: .
j_gene: TRBJ1-5
v_gene: TRBV19
abundance: once

CDR3aa: CASSLAGGALGTQYF
CDR3nt: TGTGCCAGCAGCTTAGCGGGCGGGGCACTCGGGACCCAGTACTTC
d_gene: .
j_gene: TRBJ2-5
v_gene: TRBV7-7
abundance: .

CDR3aa: CASRSVGGADTGELFF
CDR3nt: TGTGCCAGCAGATCCGTTGGGGGCGCGGACACCGGGGAGCTGTTTTTT
d_gene: .
j_gene: TRBJ2-2
v_gene: TRBV7-9
abundance: .

CDR3aa: CASSPTQGAFAEAFF
CDR3nt: TGTGCCAGCAGCCCAACACAGGGGGCTTTCGCTGAAGCTTTCTTT
d_gene: TRBD1
j_gene: TRBJ1-1
v_gene: TRBV3-1/TRBV3-2
abundance: .